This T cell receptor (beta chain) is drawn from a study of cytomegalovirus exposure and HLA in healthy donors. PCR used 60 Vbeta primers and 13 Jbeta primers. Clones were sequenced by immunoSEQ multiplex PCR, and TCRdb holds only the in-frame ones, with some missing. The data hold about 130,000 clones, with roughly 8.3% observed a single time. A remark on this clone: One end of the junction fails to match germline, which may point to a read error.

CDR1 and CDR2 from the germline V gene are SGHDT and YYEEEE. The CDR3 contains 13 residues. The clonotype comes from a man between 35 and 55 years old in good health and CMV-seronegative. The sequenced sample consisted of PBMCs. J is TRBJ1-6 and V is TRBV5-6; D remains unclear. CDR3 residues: CARSLAVNSPLHF. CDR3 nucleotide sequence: TGTGCCAGAAGCTTGGCCGTCAATTCACCCCTCCACTTT.